Shown below are 8 T cell receptor beta chains from a single sample sequenced in a study of blood T cell repertoires in COVID-19. The method was immunoSEQ multiplex PCR; TCRdb's version includes in-frame clones alone and lacks a portion of them. Of nearly 250,000 clones listed, about 84% are singletons. Sequencing was done on a sample of PBMCs or T cells enriched from blood (not recorded which). The receptors were sampled from a woman in her fifties or sixties who had recovered from COVID-19.

The chain uses TRBV10-1 and TRBJ2-3; D not certain. With 2 bases removed from V and 0 bases from J, the gap between germline ends came to 12 bases. Germline values: CDR1 WNHNN, CDR2 SYGVQD (reference sequence). The CDR3 is 16 amino acids. In DNA, the CDR3 is TGCGCCAGCAGTGAGAAGAACTTTTTTAGCACAGATACGCAGTATTTT. This encodes CASSEKNFFSTDTQYF.

The chain uses TRBV27 and TRBJ2-1; 7 nucleotides agree with TRBD2. V dropped 2 bases and J dropped 0; count of bases not matched to a gene: 4. In germline, CDR1 is MNHEY, CDR2 SMNVEV (reference sequence). The length of the CDR3 is 16 residues. The CDR3 region is CASSLRRTSSYNEQFF. The CDR3 bases are TGTGCCAGCAGTTTACGCAGGACTAGCTCCTACAATGAGCAGTTCTTC.

The rearrangement uses TRBV7-9 and TRBJ2-7; TRBD2 is a possible D gene (6 bases). The V end lost 3 bases, the J end lost 0 bases, and 9 bases lay between the germline ends. Germline V CDR1 and CDR2: SEHNR, FQNEAQ (reference sequence). The CDR3 spans 14 residues. The CDR3 here is CASSFRESSYEQYF. CDR3 coding DNA: TGTGCCAGCAGCTTTCGGGAGAGCTCCTACGAGCAGTACTTC. The variable domain in full, with the rest retrieved from reference TRBV7-9 and TRBJ2-7, is DTGVSQNPRHKITKRGQNVTFRCDPISEHNRLYWYRQTLGQGPEFLTYFQNEAQLEKSRLLSDRFSAERPKGSFSTLEIQRTEQGDSAMYLCASSFRESSYEQYFGPGTRLTVT.

This chain uses TRBV5-1 with TRBJ2-1; 8 bases fit TRBD2. Losses at the gene ends were 6 bases for V and 8 bases for J; bases not matched to a gene: 10. The germline V gene encodes CDR1 SGHRS and CDR2 YFSETQ. The CDR3 spans 14 residues. The CDR3 region has the DNA TGCGCCAGCAACCCACGCGGGGGGACGGATGAGCAGTTCTTC. Translation gives CASNPRGGTDEQFF.

This clone turned up a few times. This chain links TRBV28 with TRBJ1-4, with D hard to call. The CDR3 has 11 amino acids. Trimming left V 10 bases short and J 7 bases short, with 10 bases between. Germline-derived CDR1 and CDR2 are MDHEN and SYDVKM. The DNA for the CDR3 is TGTGCCATCCGAGGTGGTGAAAAACTGTTTTTT. It specifies CAIRGGEKLFF.

The rearrangement links TRBV10-3 to TRBJ2-1; 10 positions match TRBD2. The J segment lost 9 bases and the V segment lost 10 bases, leaving 12 bases of the junction unmatched. The CDR3 has 14 residues. The V gene's germline CDR1 is ENHRY and CDR2 SYGVKD. CDR3 residues: CATGAGGAGSEQFF. CDR3 DNA sequence: TGTGCCACCGGAGCGGGAGGGGCGGGGAGTGAGCAGTTCTTC.

V usage is TRBV11-2 and J usage is TRBJ2-7; 12 positions agree with TRBD1. This CDR3 comprises 16 residues. The trim removed 5 bases at V and 3 bases at J, leaving 8 bases unmatched. Germline V gives CDR1 SGHAT, CDR2 FQNNGV. CDR3 protein: CASSRGWDRGLYEQYF. DNA of the CDR3: TGTGCCAGCAGCAGAGGGTGGGACAGGGGGCTCTACGAGCAGTACTTC.

V is TRBV28 and J is TRBJ1-4; no reliable D call. The CDR3 spans 17 residues. Trimming took off 7 bases at V and 0 bases at J, with 18 bases between the two ends. Looked up from germline, CDR1 is MDHEN and CDR2 is SYDVKM. CDR3 bases: TGTGCCAGCACTCTCAGGAGGACTGCGTCAACTAATGAAAAACTGTTTTTT. This encodes CASTLRRTASTNEKLFF.